A single sample is the source of the 2 T cell receptor beta chains below, sequenced in a study of T-cell memory formation after mild COVID-19. TCRdb called the 5' RACE reads again in MiXCR, with one record for every CDR3 protein. The sample lists under 400,000 distinct CDR3 sequences, under 30% seen once, with roughly 12% in the top ten. Sequenced input: PBMCs or a T cell subset sorted from them (not recorded which). The origin of the receptors is an adult woman who had mild COVID-19 (a few samples of this study predate the infection). Cell type and time point are not known.

This clonotype came up a few times. The V and J genes are TRBV7-9 and TRBJ2-7, with D perhaps matching TRBD1 or TRBD2 (5 bases each). CDR3 length equals 14 residues. The germline gives CDR1 SEHNR, CDR2 FQNEAQ (reference sequence). V lost 1 base and J 6 bases, leaving 13 bases between the germline ends. CDR3 region: CASSLEGTAPEQYF. The CDR3 DNA follows: TGTGCCAGCAGCTTAGAGGGGACCGCCCCCGAGCAGTACTTC.

There are a few counts of this clonotype. The chain recombines TRBV4-3 with TRBJ2-5, with no clear D. CDR3 size: 15 residues. Per germline, CDR1 LGHNA and CDR2 YSLEER. Trimming stripped 0 bases from V and 2 bases from J, with 10 bases between. The CDR3 spells CASSQELGRQETQYF. The CDR3, as DNA: TGCGCCAGCAGCCAAGAACTGGGAAGGCAAGAGACCCAGTACTTC.